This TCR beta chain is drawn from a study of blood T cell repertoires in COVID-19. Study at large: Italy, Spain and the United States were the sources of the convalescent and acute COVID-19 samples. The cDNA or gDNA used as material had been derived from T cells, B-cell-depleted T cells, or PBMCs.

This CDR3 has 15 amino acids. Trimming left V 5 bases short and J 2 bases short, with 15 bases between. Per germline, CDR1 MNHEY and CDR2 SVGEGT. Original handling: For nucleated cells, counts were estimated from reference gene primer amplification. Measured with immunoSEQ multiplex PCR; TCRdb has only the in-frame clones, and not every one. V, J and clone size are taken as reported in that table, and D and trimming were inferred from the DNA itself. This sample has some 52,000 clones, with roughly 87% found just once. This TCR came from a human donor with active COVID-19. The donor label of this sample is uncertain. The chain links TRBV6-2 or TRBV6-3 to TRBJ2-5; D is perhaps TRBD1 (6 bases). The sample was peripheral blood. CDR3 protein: CASSLTRTVQETQYF. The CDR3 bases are TGTGCCAGCAGTCTGACCCGGACAGTGCAAGAGACCCAGTACTTC.